This T cell receptor beta chain was identified in a study of response to subunit inactivated influenza vaccine. This clonotype was counted a few times. The antigen remains undetermined. The study's findings and limits: The authors suggested that few new T cells are recruited per seasonal influenza vaccination.

TCRdb independently ran MiXCR on the RT-PCR reads; one entry per CDR3 protein. The sample records hundreds of thousands of distinct CDR3 sequences, around a sixth being singletons. V was cut by 5 bases and J by 9 bases, with 17 bases left in between. CDR1 and CDR2 from the germline V gene are SGHAT and FQNNGV. The CDR3 runs 14 residues. The TCR was taken from a man aged 50 to 60 who received an inactivated influenza vaccine. This chain links TRBV11-2 with TRBJ2-1; D not resolved. The input for sequencing was PBMCs from blood, taken 4 to 6 days after vaccination. Here the CDR3 reads CASSPGKGWSEQFF. The CDR3 DNA reads TGTGCCAGCAGCCCAGGAAAAGGGTGGAGTGAGCAGTTCTTC.